The next 3 T cell receptor beta chains were all read from a single sample in a study of blood T cell repertoires in COVID-19. Profiling relied on immunoSEQ multiplex PCR, and the TCRdb table lists in-frame clones only, not all of them. The sample shows some 48,000 clones, 80% to 90% of them seen only once. The specimen was peripheral blood. Every receptor here comes from a human donor in a cohort sampled during active COVID-19.

V gene TRBV19 combines with J gene TRBJ1-2; no definite D call. Germline values: CDR1 LNHDA, CDR2 SQIVND (reference sequence). V lost 3 bases and J 4 bases, leaving 12 bases between the germline ends. This CDR3 contains 14 residues. CDR3 loop: CASSIGRTAYGYTF. The CDR3 bases are TGTGCCAGTAGTATTGGTAGAACAGCCTATGGCTACACCTTC.

The table lists this clone with a count of one. The chain employs TRBV19 and TRBJ1-2; D may be TRBD1 (5 bases). With 4 bases removed from V and 2 bases from J, the gap between germline ends came to 11 bases. This CDR3 has 14 residues. Germline CDR1 reads LNHDA; CDR2 reads SQIVND (reference sequence). CDR3 sequence (DNA): TGTGCCAGTAGTACCTCGGGGGAAAACTATGGCTACACCTTC. This translates into CASSTSGENYGYTF.

The chain combines TRBV10-1 with TRBJ1-2; perhaps TRBD1 as D (6 bases). CDR3 length: 14 amino acids. With 4 bases removed from V and 4 bases from J, the gap between germline ends came to 13 bases. The V gene's germline CDR1 is WNHNN and CDR2 SYGVQD (reference sequence). The chain's CDR3 is CASSGGGIGYGYTF. For the CDR3, the DNA is TGCGCCAGCAGTGGAGGGGGTATCGGCTATGGCTACACCTTC.